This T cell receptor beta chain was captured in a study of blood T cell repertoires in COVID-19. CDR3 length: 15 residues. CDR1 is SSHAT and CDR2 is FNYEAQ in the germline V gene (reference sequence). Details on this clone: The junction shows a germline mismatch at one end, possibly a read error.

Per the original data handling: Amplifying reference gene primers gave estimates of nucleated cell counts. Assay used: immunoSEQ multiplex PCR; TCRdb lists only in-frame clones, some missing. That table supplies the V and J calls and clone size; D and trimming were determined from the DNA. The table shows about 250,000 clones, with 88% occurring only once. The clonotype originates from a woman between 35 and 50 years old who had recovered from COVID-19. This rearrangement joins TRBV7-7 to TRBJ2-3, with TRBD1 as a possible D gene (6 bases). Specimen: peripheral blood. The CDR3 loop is CASSLGAGGTDTQYF. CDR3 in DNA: TGTGCTAGCAGCTTGGGGGCAGGGGGCACAGATACGCAGTATTTT.